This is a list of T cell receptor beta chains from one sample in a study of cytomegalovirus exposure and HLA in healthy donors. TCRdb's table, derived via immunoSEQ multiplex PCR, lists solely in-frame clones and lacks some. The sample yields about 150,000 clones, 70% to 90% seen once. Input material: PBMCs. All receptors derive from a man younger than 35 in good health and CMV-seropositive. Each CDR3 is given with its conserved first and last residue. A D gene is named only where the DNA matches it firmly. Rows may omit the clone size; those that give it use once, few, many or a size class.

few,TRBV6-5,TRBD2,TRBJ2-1,CACGASGLGNEQFF,TGTGCCTGTGGGGCTAGCGGGCTCGGCAATGAGCAGTTCTTC
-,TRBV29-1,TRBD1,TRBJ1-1,CSVEWDRGSAEAFF,TGCAGCGTTGAATGGGACAGGGGATCGGCTGAAGCTTTCTTT
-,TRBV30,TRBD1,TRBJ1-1,CAWSPRRGLMNTEAFF,TGTGCCTGGAGTCCGCGAAGGGGGCTGATGAACACTGAAGCTTTCTTT
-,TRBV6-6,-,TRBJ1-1,CASSPGGGSTEAFF,TGTGCCAGCAGCCCGGGGGGGGGCAGCACTGAAGCTTTCTTT
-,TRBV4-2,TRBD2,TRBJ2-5,CASSPRTSGYQETQYF,TGTGCCAGCAGCCCTCGGACTAGCGGGTACCAAGAGACCCAGTACTTC
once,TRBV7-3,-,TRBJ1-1,CASSPDRENTEAFF,TGTGCCAGCAGCCCCGACAGAGAGAACACTGAAGCTTTCTTT
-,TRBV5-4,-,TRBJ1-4,CASSSGENNEKLFF,TGTGCCAGCAGCTCTGGGGAGAATAATGAAAAACTGTTTTTT
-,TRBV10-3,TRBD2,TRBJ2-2,CAISDGASGRNTGELFF,TGTGCCATCAGTGATGGGGCTAGCGGGAGGAACACCGGGGAGCTGTTTTTT
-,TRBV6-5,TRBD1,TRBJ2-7,CASSGDRGLSYEQYF,TGTGCCAGCAGTGGGGACAGGGGGCTCTCCTACGAGCAGTACTTC
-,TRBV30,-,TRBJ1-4,CAWSPTREKLFF,TGTGCCTGGAGCCCCACTCGTGAAAAACTGTTTTTT
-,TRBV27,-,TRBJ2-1,CATRTAMSSYNEQFF,TGTGCCACTCGGACAGCTATGAGCTCCTACAATGAGCAGTTCTTC
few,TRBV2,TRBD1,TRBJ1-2,CASSNPGQGHRGEGYTF,TGTGCCAGCAGCAACCCGGGACAGGGACATAGAGGGGAAGGCTACACCTTC
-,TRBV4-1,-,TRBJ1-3,CASSQPLAAAGNTIYF,TGCGCCAGCAGCCAGCCCTTGGCGGCCGCCGGAAACACCATATATTTT
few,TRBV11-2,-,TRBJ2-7,CASGTTYEQYF,TGTGCCTCGGGAACAACCTACGAGCAGTACTTC
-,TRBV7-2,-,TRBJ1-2,CASSLGDRSSGYGYTF,TGTGCCAGCAGCTTAGGCGACAGGTCCAGCGGCTATGGCTACACCTTC
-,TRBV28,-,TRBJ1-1,CASTGQSAIRGTEAFF,TGTGCCAGCACCGGTCAATCGGCTATCCGAGGCACTGAAGCTTTCTTT
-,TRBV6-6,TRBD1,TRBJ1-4,CASSYPRGPEKLFF,TGTGCCAGCAGTTACCCCAGGGGGCCTGAAAAACTGTTTTTT
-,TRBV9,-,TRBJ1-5,CASSVGGGDNQPQHF,TGTGCCAGCAGCGTAGGAGGTGGCGACAATCAGCCCCAGCATTTT
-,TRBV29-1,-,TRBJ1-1,CSVDRFNTEAFF,TGCAGCGTTGATCGGTTCAACACTGAAGCTTTCTTT
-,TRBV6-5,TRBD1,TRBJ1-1,CASSYAIGGQTKAFF,TGTGCCAGCAGCTACGCGATAGGGGGACAGACTAAAGCTTTCTTT
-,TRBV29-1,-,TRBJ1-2,CSVEDEEGW,TGCAGCGTTGAAGATGAGGAAGGCTGG
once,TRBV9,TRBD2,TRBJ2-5,CASSVGGLAGRETQYF,TGTGCCAGCAGCGTAGGCGGACTAGCGGGGAGAGAGACCCAGTACTTC
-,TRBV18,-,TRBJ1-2,CASSPLFDAETNYGYTF,TGTGCCAGCTCACCACTTTTCGATGCGGAGACTAACTATGGCTACACCTTC
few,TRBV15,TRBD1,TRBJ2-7,CATRTGQGGHEQYF,TGTGCCACCAGAACGGGACAGGGAGGCCACGAGCAGTACTTC
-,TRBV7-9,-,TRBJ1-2,CASSLAGVGYGYTF,TGTGCCAGCAGCTTAGCCGGGGTTGGCTATGGCTACACCTTC
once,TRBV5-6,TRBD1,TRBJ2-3,CASSLELRGLTDTQYF,TGTGCCAGCAGCTTGGAGTTAAGGGGGCTCACAGATACGCAGTATTTT
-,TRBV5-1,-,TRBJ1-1,CASSLEGSGDTEAFF,TGCGCCAGCAGCTTGGAAGGTTCAGGGGACACTGAAGCTTTCTTT
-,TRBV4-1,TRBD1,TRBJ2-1,CASRPTTGAYNEQFF,TGCGCCAGCAGACCCACGACAGGGGCCTACAATGAGCAGTTCTTC
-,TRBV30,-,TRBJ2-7,CAWRRGLRAPEQYF,TGTGCCTGGCGCAGGGGTCTTCGGGCCCCGGAGCAGTACTTC